This TCR beta chain was recovered during a study of control samples from healthy donors and cancer patients. Generated by immunoSEQ multiplex PCR, the TCRdb table keeps only in-frame clones and is missing some. The sample has some 140,000 clones, around 85% seen once; the top ten hold approximately 9.4%. Losses at the gene ends were 5 bases for V and 4 bases for J; bases not matched to a gene: 5. From germline, CDR1 is MNHEY and CDR2 SMNVEV (reference sequence). This CDR3 has 14 residues. Sequencing was carried out using blood. The source is a woman between 25 and 40 years old in good health. V and J are TRBV27 and TRBJ2-7, with 10 positions matching TRBD2. CDR3 coding DNA: TGTGCCAGCAGTGCTAGCGGGGGCCGTTACGAGCAGTACTTC. It specifies CASSASGGRYEQYF.